This TCR beta chain appears in the sequencing data of a study of blood T cell repertoires in COVID-19. Study-level information: Some COVID-19 samples were acute and others convalescent; all came from the United States, Italy and Spain.

How the authors handled the data: Cell counts per sample came from amplifying reference gene primers. The repertoire was sequenced with immunoSEQ multiplex PCR; TCRdb's copy has only in-frame clones and lacks some. Clone size and V and J calls were adopted from that table, with D and trimming inferred from the DNA. Of about 160,000 clones listed, about 81% were seen once; the top ten hold less than 20%. This TCR came from a woman older than 75 with acute or convalescent COVID-19. The source material was peripheral blood.

CDR3 protein: CATSGGTRGVSNEQFF. As DNA, the CDR3 is TGTGCCACCAGCGGCGGGACGCGGGGGGTGTCCAATGAGCAGTTCTTC. This chain joins TRBV15 and TRBJ2-1; 8 nucleotides agree with TRBD2. This CDR3 is built from 16 residues. CDR1 is LNHNV, CDR2 YYDKDF, per germline (reference sequence). J lost 6 bases, V lost 5 bases, and 12 bases had no gene match.